This T cell receptor (beta chain) originates from a study of response to subunit inactivated influenza vaccine. Whole-study findings and limits: It was suggested by the authors that few new T cells are recruited by each seasonal influenza vaccination.

One entry per CDR3 protein, called by TCRdb with MiXCR from the RT-PCR reads. In the table there are 530,000 or so distinct CDR3 sequences, 12% to 15% of which are singletons. In its sample, this clonotype was seen many times. What it recognizes is unknown. V lost 6 bases and J 0 bases, leaving 15 bases between the germline ends. Germline CDR1 is DFQATT and CDR2 is SNEGSKA (reference sequence). The CDR3 is 15 amino acids. The rearrangement joins TRBV20-1 to TRBJ2-1; possibly TRBD2 for D (6 bases). Specimen: PBMCs from blood, collected less than 13 days after vaccination. The sequence came from a middle-aged man who received an inactivated influenza vaccine. In nucleotides, the CDR3 is TGCAGTGCGTTAGTAGCGGATAGCTCCTACAATGAGCAGTTCTTC. Protein sequence: CSALVADSSYNEQFF.